The clone carrying this T cell receptor (beta chain) has a handful of counts. Antigen specificity is unknown. The sample belongs to a study of blood T cells in healthy people across ages. Findings of the study overall: Strong correlation existed between TCR beta diversity and naive T cell percentage. Older age coincided with a roughly linear decline in TCR beta diversity per million T cells. More naive CD4+ cells and higher diversity marked long-lived donors relative to aged donors.

Germline V lookup: CDR1 MGHDK, CDR2 SYGVNS. V lost 7 bases to trimming and J lost 3 bases; unmatched junction nucleotides: 6. There are 13 residues in the CDR3. Next came a second PCR, run for about 6 to 12 cycles, which used a sample-barcoded 5' primer along with a J-beta primer mix. Unique molecular identifiers of 12 random nucleotides labeled each cDNA. TCRdb re-derived calls from the 5' RACE reads in MiXCR, one entry per CDR3 protein. This sample has about 680,000 distinct CDR3 sequences, with 49% found just once. The chain couples TRBV25-1 to TRBJ2-7; 7 bases agree with TRBD1. The sequencing input was blood. This sequence was found in a woman aged 55-69 years in good health. The CDR3 bases are TGTGCCAGCAAGGACAGGCTGGTCTACGAGCAGTACTTC. This gives the protein CASKDRLVYEQYF.